This T cell receptor (beta chain) was observed in a study of T-cell reconstitution after alpha-beta-depleted transplantation in children. Comments on this clonotype: Its target is unknown.

TCRbeta library construction was performed incorporating unique molecular identifiers. TCRdb reanalysed the PCR reads using MiXCR and keeps one entry per CDR3 protein. The sample lists around 800,000 distinct CDR3 sequences; approximately 15% were seen once. Study-wide results and caveats: The origin of high day-60 TCRbeta diversity in some patients lay in surviving recipient T cells and thymic progenitors.

This CDR3 region has 17 residues. The V gene's germline CDR1 is SGHRS and CDR2 YFSETQ. V was clipped by 1 base and J by 0 bases, with 16 bases between them. The chain is built from TRBV5-1 and TRBJ2-5, with D perhaps TRBD1 (8 bases). The clonotype originates from a male patient aged 10-17 years who had a stem cell transplant for acute lymphoblastic leukemia, so the T cells may come from the graft donor. The material sequenced was PBMCs, mostly from graft donor cells, taken 360 days after TCRalphabeta/CD19-depleted stem cell transplant. This chain's CDR3 is CASSLLWEGQDQETQYF. CDR3 DNA sequence: TGCGCCAGCAGCTTGCTCTGGGAGGGACAGGACCAAGAGACCCAGTACTTC. The full variable domain, its missing parts supplied by reference TRBV5-1 and TRBJ2-5, is KAGVTQTPRYLIKTRGQQVTLSCSPISGHRSVSWYQQTPGQGLQFLFEYFSETQRNKGNFPGRFSGRQFSNSRSEMNVSTLELGDSALYLCASSLLWEGQDQETQYFGPGTRLLVL.